This TCR beta chain was documented in a study of cytomegalovirus exposure and HLA in healthy donors. V gave up 9 bases and J gave up 4 bases, with 14 bases separating them. Germline V gives CDR1 LGHNA, CDR2 YSLEER. The CDR3 loop spans 13 amino acids. This clone was counted a few times. Its antigen is as yet unknown. The study ran its PCR with 60 Vbeta and 13 Jbeta primers. Assay used: immunoSEQ multiplex PCR; TCRdb lists only in-frame clones, some missing. The table lists 120,000 to 150,000 clones, roughly 79% of them singletons. Study observations and caveats: The study assumed roughly uniform donor sequencing depth for presence/absence analyses. A previous analysis found most TCR beta V segments productive roughly 87% or roughly 30% of the time. The study put 150 or so TCR beta chains on its list as cytomegalovirus-associated.

Material for sequencing was PBMCs. This chain links TRBV4-3 with TRBJ2-3; perhaps TRBD2 as D (6 bases). This receptor was identified in a man aged 18 to 30 in good health and CMV-seronegative. DNA of the CDR3: TGCGCCAGTGGGACGGGGGATTCAGATACGCAGTATTTT. Translation gives CASGTGDSDTQYF.